This T cell receptor (beta chain) came from a study of T cell responses to AZD1222 COVID-19 vaccine. Generated by immunoSEQ multiplex PCR, the TCRdb table keeps only in-frame clones and is missing some. The table includes about 8,000 clones, 88% detected once. Germline-derived CDR1 and CDR2 are MGHRA and YSYEKL. The CDR3 has 12 residues. Trimming left V 7 bases short and J 14 bases short, with 20 bases between. This chain joins TRBV4-1 and TRBJ1-1, with TRBD1 as a possible D gene (5 bases). The sequencing here drew on peripheral blood, taken 28 days after the second AZD1222 dose. The source is an adult who received the AZD1222 COVID-19 vaccine. CDR3 nucleotide sequence: TGCGCCAGCACCTCCGGGCGGGGCCCTCAGTTCTTT. This sequence encodes CASTSGRGPQFF.